The T cell receptor beta chain under discussion was sequenced for a study of cytomegalovirus exposure and HLA in healthy donors. The germline V gene encodes CDR1 WSHSY and CDR2 SAAADI. The V and J ends lost 6 bases and 3 bases, in that order; junction bases with no gene match: 2. The CDR3 has 13 residues. PCR involved 60 Vbeta and 13 Jbeta primers. The repertoire was sequenced with immunoSEQ multiplex PCR; TCRdb's copy has only in-frame clones and lacks some. The sample totals 150,000 or so clones. The clonotype comes from a man aged 25 to 45 in good health and CMV-seronegative. Sequenced sample: PBMCs. The V and J genes are TRBV10-2 and TRBJ2-5; 9 bases are a match to TRBD1. DNA of the CDR3: TGCGCCAGCAGACGACAGGGGGAAGAGACCCAGTACTTC. The encoded protein is CASRRQGEETQYF.